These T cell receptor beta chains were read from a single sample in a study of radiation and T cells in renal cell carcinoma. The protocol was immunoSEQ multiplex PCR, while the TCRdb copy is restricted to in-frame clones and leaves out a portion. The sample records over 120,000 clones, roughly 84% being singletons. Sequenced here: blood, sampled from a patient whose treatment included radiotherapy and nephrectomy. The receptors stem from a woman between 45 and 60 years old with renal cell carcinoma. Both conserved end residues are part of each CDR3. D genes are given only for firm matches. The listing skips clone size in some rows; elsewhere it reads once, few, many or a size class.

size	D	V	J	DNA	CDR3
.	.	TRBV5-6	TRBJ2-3	TGTGCCAGCAGCTTGCTGGGGGCAGATACGCAGTATTTT	CASSLLGADTQYF
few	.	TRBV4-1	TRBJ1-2	TGCGCCAGCAGCCAAGATCGACACCTTAACTATGGCTACACCTTC	CASSQDRHLNYGYTF
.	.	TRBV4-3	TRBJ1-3	TGCGCCAGCAGCCAAGGGTCAGGCGGAAACACCATATATTTT	CASSQGSGGNTIYF
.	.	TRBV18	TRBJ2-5	TGTGCCAGCTCACCAAAACAGGAGACCCAGTACTTC	CASSPKQETQYF
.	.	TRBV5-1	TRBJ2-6	TGCGCCAGCAGGTCGACAGGGGCCAACGTCCTGACTTTC	CASRSTGANVLTF
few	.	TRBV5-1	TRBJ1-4	TGCGCCAGCAGCTTGGCCGGGGTGAATGAAAAACTGTTTTTT	CASSLAGVNEKLFF
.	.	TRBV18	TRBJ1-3	TGTGCCAGCGTGTCGGTGGGGTCCGGGTTCTCTGGAAACACCATATATTTT	CASVSVGSGFSGNTIYF
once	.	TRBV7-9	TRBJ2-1	TGTGCCAGCAGGGGCGGGGCCTACAATGAGCAGTTCTTC	CASRGGAYNEQFF
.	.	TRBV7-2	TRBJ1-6	TGTGCCAGCAGCTCAAAACAGGGTTTGAATCGGCTCCTCCACTTT	CASSSKQGLNRLLHF
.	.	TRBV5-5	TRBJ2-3	TGTGCCAGCAGCTTGGGATCTTCAGATACGCAGTATTTT	CASSLGSSDTQYF
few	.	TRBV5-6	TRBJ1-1	TGTGCCAGCAGCTTGGGCACTGAAGCTTTCTTT	CASSLGTEAFF
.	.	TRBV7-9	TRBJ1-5	TGTGCCAGCAGCCCTAGGCGGACTAGCGCAGGAGATACGCAGCATTTT	CASSPRRTSAGDTQHF
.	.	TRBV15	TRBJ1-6	TGTGCCACCAGCAGGGAACAGCACTCACCCCTCCACTTT	CATSREQHSPLHF
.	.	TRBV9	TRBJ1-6	TGTGCCAGCAGCCCGGACGGGTTAAATTCACCCCTCCACTTT	CASSPDGLNSPLHF
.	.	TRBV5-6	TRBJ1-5	TGTGCCAGCAGCTGGTTGGCCGCGAGCAATCAGCCCCAGCATTTT	CASSWLAASNQPQHF
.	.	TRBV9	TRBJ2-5	TGTGCCAGCAGCGTAGGGACCCTTGGGGCTCAGTACTTC	CASSVGTLGAQYF
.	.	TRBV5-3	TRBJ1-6	TGTGCCGAGCGCATCGCGGGGAGGGATTCACCCCTCCACTTT	CAERIAGRDSPLHF
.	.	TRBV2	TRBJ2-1	TGTGCCAGCACGGGACTGCGTTTTTACAATGAGCAGTTCTTC	CASTGLRFYNEQFF
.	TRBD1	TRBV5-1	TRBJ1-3	TGCGCCAGCAGCTTACGGACAGGGGAGACTGGAAACACCATATATTTT	CASSLRTGETGNTIYF
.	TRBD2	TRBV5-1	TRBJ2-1	TGCGCCAGCAGCTTGGAACGGGGGGGCAATGAGCAGTTCTTC	CASSLERGGNEQFF
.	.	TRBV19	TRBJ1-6	TGTGCCAGTAGTACCGGGGGAGCGGGAAATAATTCACCCCTCCACTTT	CASSTGGAGNNSPLHF
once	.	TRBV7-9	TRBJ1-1	TGTGCCATACATAACGGAGCTTTCTTT	CAIHNGAFF
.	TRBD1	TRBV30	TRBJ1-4	TGTGCCTGGAGGCCAAGGGACAGGGGGTATGAAAAACTGTTTTTT	CAWRPRDRGYEKLFF
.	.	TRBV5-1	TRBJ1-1	TGCGCCAGCAGCTTGGCACCTCCTGAAGCTTTCTTT	CASSLAPPEAFF
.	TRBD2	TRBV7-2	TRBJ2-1	TGTGCCAGCAGCTTAGGGGTCACTGGCCGGGGGGTCGGTGAGCAGTTCTTC	CASSLGVTGRGVGEQFF
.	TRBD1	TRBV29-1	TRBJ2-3	TGCAGCGTTGGAGGGGGACAGGGGGCTAATACGCAGTATTTT	CSVGGGQGANTQYF
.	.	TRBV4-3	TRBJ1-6	TGCGCCAGCAGCCAAAATGACGGAAATAATTCACCCCTCCACTTT	CASSQNDGNNSPLHF
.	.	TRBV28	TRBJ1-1	TGTGCCAGCAGCCCGCCGGGGAACACTGAAGCTTTCTTT	CASSPPGNTEAFF
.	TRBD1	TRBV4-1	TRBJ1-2	TGCGCCAGCAGCCAAGCAGGACAGGGAATTGTCTATGGCTACACCTTC	CASSQAGQGIVYGYTF
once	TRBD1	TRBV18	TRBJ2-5	TGTGCCAGCTCACCCCTTCAGGGGGCCCAAGAGACCCAGTACTTC	CASSPLQGAQETQYF
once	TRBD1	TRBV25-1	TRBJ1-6	TGTGCCAGCAGTTCCCTGGACAGGGGTAATTCACCCCTCCACTTT	CASSSLDRGNSPLHF
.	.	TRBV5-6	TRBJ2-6	TGTGCCAGCAGCTTGTATTACTCCACTGGGGCCAACGTCCTGACTTTC	CASSLYYSTGANVLTF